The source of this T cell receptor (beta chain) is a study of blood T cell repertoires in COVID-19. Trimming stripped 5 bases from V and 2 bases from J, with 10 bases between. The CDR3 runs 13 residues. The germline V gene has CDR1 LGHNT and CDR2 FRNRAP. In the authors' methods: Amplification with reference gene primers provided the estimates of nucleated cell counts. Sequencing was performed with immunoSEQ multiplex PCR; in TCRdb, only in-frame clones are kept and a portion is missing. The DNA gave D and trimming, while V, J and clone size come from that table. The profile shows over 250,000 clones, 80% to 90% of them singletons.

Sequencing was done on a sample of peripheral blood. The sequence came from a woman aged 70-85 years with acute or convalescent COVID-19. The genes are TRBV12-5 and TRBJ2-7; D perhaps matches TRBD2 (6 bases). CDR3 coding DNA: TGTGCTAGTGGTCCGGGGGTTCCCTACGAGCAGTACTTC. Translating it yields CASGPGVPYEQYF. Supplemented by reference TRBV12-5 and TRBJ2-7, the full variable domain reads DARVTQTPRHKVTEMGQEVTMRCQPILGHNTVFWYRQTMMQGLELLAYFRNRAPLDDSGMPKDRFSAEMPDATLATLKIQPSEPRDSAVYFCASGPGVPYEQYFGPGTRLTVT.